Listed here are 21 T cell receptor beta chains from one sample, sequenced in a study of T cell responses to AZD1222 COVID-19 vaccine. Sequencing was performed with immunoSEQ multiplex PCR; in TCRdb, only in-frame clones are kept and a portion is missing. The sample holds 90,000 to 150,000 clones, around 90% seen once. Sequencing was performed on peripheral blood, taken 28 days after the second AZD1222 dose. These TCRs come from an adult who received the AZD1222 COVID-19 vaccine.

The chain links TRBV7-3 to TRBJ1-5; D is uncertain. The CDR3 extends over 13 amino acids. With 2 bases removed from V and 3 bases from J, the gap between germline ends came to 5 bases. Germline-derived CDR1 and CDR2 are SGHTA and FQGTGA. The DNA of the CDR3 is TGTGCCAGCAGCTTAGATGCCAATCAGCCCCAGCATTTT. Translation: CASSLDANQPQHF.

The chain combines TRBV28 with TRBJ2-7; D is possibly TRBD1 or TRBD2 (6 bases each). Germline V CDR1 and CDR2: MDHEN, SYDVKM. V lost 6 bases, J lost 5 bases, and 17 bases lay in between. This CDR3 is built from 14 residues. CDR3 in amino acids: CASSLQGGIHEQYF. For the CDR3, the DNA is TGTGCCAGCAGCCTACAGGGCGGGATCCACGAGCAGTACTTC.

The gene calls are TRBV6-6 and TRBJ2-2; 9 bases agree with TRBD2. CDR1 is MNHNY and CDR2 is SVGAGI in the germline V gene (reference sequence). The length of the CDR3 is 16 residues. After removal of 8 bases from V and 9 bases from J, the junction contained 16 bases not matched to a gene. CDR3 protein: CASEYVRASGKRELFF. The CDR3 DNA is TGTGCCAGCGAATACGTTCGGGCTAGCGGGAAAAGGGAGCTGTTTTTT.

The chain carries TRBV11-1 and TRBJ2-1, with D perhaps given as TRBD1 or TRBD2 (5 bases each). The V and J ends lost 2 bases and 0 bases respectively, with 11 bases between them. Germline V gene sequence: CDR1 SGHAT, CDR2 FQDESV (reference sequence). This CDR3 contains 16 residues. CDR3 protein: CASSLPGTHSYNEQFF. CDR3 DNA sequence: TGTGCCAGCAGCTTACCCGGGACCCACTCCTACAATGAGCAGTTCTTC.

The chain carries TRBV7-8 and TRBJ2-7; 8 positions match TRBD1. CDR3 size: 14 residues. V gave up 6 bases and J gave up 5 bases; unmatched junction bases: 9. Per germline, CDR1 SGHVS and CDR2 FQNEAQ. The chain's CDR3 is CASSLRTGMNEQYF. In DNA form, the CDR3 reads TGTGCCAGCAGTTTAAGGACAGGGATGAACGAGCAGTACTTC.

V and J are TRBV18 and TRBJ2-5; 10 bases are shared with TRBD1. The CDR3 has 15 residues. V shed 4 bases and J 6 bases; nucleotides not matched to a gene: 8. Germline CDR1 is KGHSH and CDR2 is LQKENI. CDR3 sequence: CASSLNRDRGQTQYF. The CDR3 nucleotides are TGTGCCAGCTCACTTAACCGGGACAGGGGCCAGACCCAGTACTTC.

The V and J genes are TRBV5-5 and TRBJ1-2; D might be TRBD1 (5 bases). With 3 bases removed from V and 7 bases from J, the gap between germline ends came to 16 bases. The germline CDR1 and CDR2 sequences are SGHKS and YYEKEE (reference sequence). CDR3 length equals 14 residues. CDR3 DNA: TGTGCCAGCAGCTCTTCTTCCGGGACCTCTGGCTACACCTTC. The encoded protein is CASSSSSGTSGYTF.

The rearrangement joins TRBV11-3 to TRBJ2-3; TRBD1 matches at 10 bases. The CDR3 loop spans 15 amino acids. V shed 4 bases, J shed 1 base, and the junction held 2 bases outside the gene matches. Germline lookup yields CDR1 SGHNT and CDR2 YENEEA. CDR3 in DNA: TGTGCCAGCAGCTGGGGGACAGGGGGCACAGATACGCAGTATTTT. It specifies CASSWGTGGTDTQYF.

The J gene is TRBJ2-1, the V gene TRBV11-3; D might be TRBD1 (6 bases). Per germline, CDR1 SGHNT and CDR2 YENEEA. Deletions cut 5 bases from V and 7 bases from J, with 12 bases between. This CDR3 region has 13 residues. The CDR3 spells CASSPLRGNEQFF. CDR3 nucleotide sequence: TGTGCCAGCAGCCCCCTGAGGGGGAATGAGCAGTTCTTC. Complete variable domain (other parts from reference TRBV11-3 and TRBJ2-1): EAGVVQSPRYKIIEKKQPVAFWCNPISGHNTLYWYLQNLGQGPELLIRYENEEAVDDSQLPKDRFSAERLKGVDSTLKIQPAELGDSAVYLCASSPLRGNEQFFGPGTRLTVL.

The chain employs TRBV19 and TRBJ2-7; possible D gene TRBD2, 5 bases. CDR1 is LNHDA and CDR2 is SQIVND in the germline V gene (reference sequence). With 3 bases removed from V and 9 bases from J, the gap between germline ends came to 12 bases. This CDR3 has 12 residues. DNA for the CDR3: TGTGCCAGTAGTATTTTAGGCGGAGGGCAGTACTTC. Protein sequence: CASSILGGGQYF.

The chain carries TRBV29-1 and TRBJ1-1; a weak D match, TRBD1 (6 bases). V shed 7 bases and J shed 0 bases, with 15 bases lying between them. The CDR3 extends over 14 amino acids. Germline lookup yields CDR1 SQVTM and CDR2 ANQGSEA. DNA of the CDR3: TGCAGCGCTGGAAGGGGGGTGATGAACACTGAAGCTTTCTTT. As protein: CSAGRGVMNTEAFF.

The CDR3 here is CASSLGLTTEAFF. CDR3 in DNA: TGCGCCAGCAGCTTGGGACTCACCACTGAAGCTTTCTTT. The chain recombines TRBV5-1 with TRBJ1-1; D is unclear. CDR3 length: 13 amino acids. Germline loops: CDR1 SGHRS, CDR2 YFSETQ. Trimming took 0 bases from V and 4 from J, leaving 7 bases between them. Filled out from reference TRBV5-1 and TRBJ1-1, the complete variable domain reads KAGVTQTPRYLIKTRGQQVTLSCSPISGHRSVSWYQQTPGQGLQFLFEYFSETQRNKGNFPGRFSGRQFSNSRSEMNVSTLELGDSALYLCASSLGLTTEAFFGQGTRLTVV.

V usage is TRBV30 and J usage is TRBJ1-2, with 7 bases identical to TRBD1. The junction had 3 bases not matched to a gene; V was cut back by 0 bases and J by 8 bases. Germline CDR1 is GTSNPN and CDR2 is SVGIG (reference sequence). The CDR3 totals 12 residues. Here the CDR3 reads CAWSVTGLGYTF. In DNA, the CDR3 is TGTGCCTGGAGTGTGACAGGGCTCGGCTACACCTTC.

The gene calls are TRBV28 and TRBJ1-2, with D perhaps matching TRBD1 (5 bases). The V gene's germline CDR1 is MDHEN and CDR2 SYDVKM. This CDR3 contains 14 residues. Deletions cut 6 bases from V and 5 bases from J, with 16 bases between. The CDR3 spells CASSWGRSDYGYTF. The DNA for the CDR3 is TGTGCCAGCAGCTGGGGACGATCCGATTATGGCTACACCTTC.

The gene calls are TRBV4-3 and TRBJ1-4; D ambiguous. This CDR3 has 16 amino acids. With 0 bases removed from V and 5 bases from J, the gap between germline ends came to 13 bases. The germline CDR1 and CDR2 sequences are LGHNA and YSLEER. CDR3 in amino acids: CASSQDFASRNEKLFF. In DNA, the CDR3 is TGCGCCAGCAGCCAAGATTTTGCCAGTCGAAATGAAAAACTGTTTTTT.

The chain combines TRBV4-1 with TRBJ1-3; D call uncertain. The germline V and J ends were trimmed by 0 bases and 0 bases, with 12 bases remaining between them. The CDR3 consists of 17 residues. Looked up from germline, CDR1 is MGHRA and CDR2 is YSYEKL. The CDR3 coding sequence is TGCGCCAGCAGCCAAGATTCCAGAGCAAGCTCTGGAAACACCATATATTTT. Translated: CASSQDSRASSGNTIYF.

The chain links TRBV29-1 to TRBJ2-7, with unresolved D. Germline V CDR1 and CDR2: SQVTM, ANQGSEA. V was clipped by 4 bases and J by 6 bases, with 10 bases between them. The length of the CDR3 is 11 residues. CDR3 coding DNA: TGCAGCGTTGCAAGTTCCGGCGAGCAGTACTTC. Its protein is CSVASSGEQYF.

The chain carries TRBV5-5 and TRBJ1-6, with D unclear. Germline V gives CDR1 SGHKS, CDR2 YYEKEE (reference sequence). Trimming removed 3 bases from V and 0 bases from J, with 10 bases in between. CDR3 size: 16 residues. CDR3 DNA sequence: TGTGCCAGCAGCTCCGTTTTAAGCTCCTATAATTCACCCCTCCACTTT. Translating it yields CASSSVLSSYNSPLHF.

A few counts support this clone. This chain connects TRBV27 to TRBJ1-2; TRBD1 is a possible D gene (5 bases). This CDR3 has 15 residues. Per the germline V gene, CDR1 is MNHEY and CDR2 is SMNVEV (reference sequence). The V end lost 7 bases, the J end lost 0 bases, and 15 bases lay between the germline ends. The CDR3 loop is CASTPRAGTNYGYTF. DNA of the CDR3: TGTGCCAGCACCCCTAGGGCAGGGACTAACTATGGCTACACCTTC.

The rearrangement links TRBV19 to TRBJ1-3, with D unclear. The length of the CDR3 is 11 residues. Germline CDR1 and CDR2: LNHDA and SQIVND (reference sequence). Trimming pared 6 bases from V and 1 base from J, leaving 1 base between. The CDR3, as DNA: TGTGCCAGTAGATCTGGAAACACCATATATTTT. Amino acid sequence: CASRSGNTIYF.

The gene calls are TRBV3-1 (or the pseudogene TRBV3-2) and TRBJ1-2; 7 nucleotides match TRBD1. V trimming: 4 bases; J trimming: 5 bases; junction bases outside the gene matches: 19. Germline CDR1 reads LGHDT; CDR2 reads YNNKEL (reference sequence). The CDR3 loop spans 18 amino acids. The CDR3 loop reads CASSPGQGGTSVWYGYTF. The CDR3 nucleotides are TGTGCCAGCAGCCCAGGGCAGGGGGGAACCTCTGTCTGGTATGGCTACACCTTC.